Listed below are T cell receptor beta chains from one sample, sequenced in a study of T-cell memory formation after mild COVID-19. MiXCR, run by TCRdb on the 5' RACE reads, gives a single entry per CDR3 protein. Here the sample spans fewer than 700,000 distinct CDR3 sequences, under 20% being singletons. The sequenced material came from PBMCs or a T cell subset sorted from them (not recorded which). The receptors here all came from an adult woman who had mild COVID-19 (a few samples of this study predate the infection). Cell type and time point are not known. Both conserved end residues are part of each CDR3. Where a row states a size, it is once, few, many or the class of an expanded clone; other rows omit it.

J gene: TRBJ2-7; clone size: -; V gene: TRBV3-1; CDR3 protein: CASSLPGTMGEQYF
J gene: TRBJ2-7; clone size: few; V gene: TRBV29-1; CDR3 protein: CSVEIGAGPYEQYF
J gene: TRBJ2-2; clone size: many; V gene: TRBV7-3; CDR3 protein: CASSQGGLAGVRTGELFF
J gene: TRBJ2-3; clone size: few; V gene: TRBV30; CDR3 protein: CAWSPNTDTQYF
J gene: TRBJ2-1; clone size: few; V gene: TRBV12-3/TRBV12-4; CDR3 protein: CASSPGGQSYNEQFF
J gene: TRBJ2-5; clone size: -; V gene: TRBV5-5; CDR3 protein: CASSLVPGVGETQYF
J gene: TRBJ2-3; clone size: -; V gene: TRBV20-1; CDR3 protein: CSASSGLAGVGDTQYF
J gene: TRBJ1-4; clone size: few; V gene: TRBV6-5; CDR3 protein: CASSYSESLDEKLFF
J gene: TRBJ1-2; clone size: few; V gene: TRBV7-8; CDR3 protein: CASSLMGARSGYGYTF
J gene: TRBJ2-7; clone size: -; V gene: TRBV20-1; CDR3 protein: CSATTGLNYEQYF
J gene: TRBJ1-1; clone size: -; V gene: TRBV6-2/TRBV6-3; CDR3 protein: CASSSLNSENTEAFF
J gene: TRBJ2-2; clone size: few; V gene: TRBV6-2/TRBV6-3; CDR3 protein: CASSLTGLDNTGELFF
J gene: TRBJ2-1; clone size: -; V gene: TRBV7-3; CDR3 protein: CASSSGTRRYNEQFF
J gene: TRBJ1-1; clone size: -; V gene: TRBV29-1; CDR3 protein: CSVGKRVDTEAFF
J gene: TRBJ2-7; clone size: -; V gene: TRBV12-3/TRBV12-4; CDR3 protein: CASSQRQGDLYEQYF
J gene: TRBJ2-2; clone size: -; V gene: TRBV9; CDR3 protein: CASSVETGQGATGELFF
J gene: TRBJ1-5; clone size: -; V gene: TRBV12-3/TRBV12-4; CDR3 protein: CASRRGQGNQPQHF
J gene: TRBJ1-2; clone size: few; V gene: TRBV6-5; CDR3 protein: CASSYRRGAVDGYTF
J gene: TRBJ2-3; clone size: -; V gene: TRBV27; CDR3 protein: CASSLWTPPGPRESDTQYF
J gene: TRBJ2-2; clone size: many; V gene: TRBV12-3/TRBV12-4; CDR3 protein: CASSRDRGYTGELFF
J gene: TRBJ1-1; clone size: -; V gene: TRBV7-9; CDR3 protein: CASSFPDTLNTEAFF